What follows are 7 T cell receptor beta chains derived from one specimen sequenced in a study of chronic HIV infection and antiretroviral therapy. TCRdb ran MiXCR on the 5' RACE reads and lists one entry per CDR3 protein. The sample records 40,000 to 50,000 distinct CDR3 sequences, 19% being singletons. The sequenced sample was peripheral blood. Every receptor here comes from an adult who had HIV and had not received antiretroviral therapy, or was an uninfected healthy control (not recorded which).

This chain uses TRBV9 with TRBJ2-3; tentatively, D is TRBD1 (5 bases). The germline V gene has CDR1 SGDLS and CDR2 YYNGEE. The CDR3 is made up of 14 amino acids. Trimming removed 3 bases at V and 0 bases at J, with 8 bases between. The CDR3 loop reads CASSGTHSTDTQYF. CDR3 bases: TGTGCCAGCAGCGGGACACACAGCACAGATACGCAGTATTTT.

This clonotype was picked up a small number of times. The CDR3 protein is CASSAKKREGNNEQFF. Written as DNA, the CDR3 is TGTGCCAGCAGCGCGAAAAAGCGGGAGGGTAACAATGAGCAGTTCTTC. V usage is TRBV7-9 and J usage is TRBJ2-1; 10 nucleotides match TRBD2. Per germline, CDR1 SEHNR and CDR2 FQNEAQ (reference sequence). This CDR3 has 16 amino acids. The junction had 9 bases not matched to a gene; V was cut back by 5 bases and J by 5 bases.

This chain connects TRBV7-2 to TRBJ2-3, with D unresolved. CDR3 length: 14 residues. Germline lookup yields CDR1 SGHTA and CDR2 FQGNSA. Trimming took off 1 base at V and 5 bases at J, with 10 bases between the two ends. CDR3 sequence: CASSLDSTLDTQYF. CDR3 in DNA: TGTGCCAGCAGCTTAGATTCTACCCTAGATACGCAGTATTTT.

The rearrangement uses TRBV15 and TRBJ2-7, with a tentative D call TRBD2 (7 bases). The germline CDR1 and CDR2 sequences are LNHNV and YYDKDF (reference sequence). Trimming took 0 bases from V and 2 from J, leaving 20 bases between them. The CDR3 covers 18 residues. The CDR3, as DNA: TGTGCCACCAGCAGAGACTCCGGGGGGACACTGAGAACCTACGAGCAGTACTTC. This encodes CATSRDSGGTLRTYEQYF.

This clonotype occurred a few times. The chain is built from TRBV6-2 or TRBV6-3 and TRBJ2-3, with 10 nucleotides matching TRBD2. The J segment lost 5 bases and the V segment lost 5 bases, leaving 4 bases of the junction unmatched. Germline V CDR1 and CDR2: MNHEY, SVGEGT. The CDR3 runs 14 residues. As DNA, the CDR3 is TGTGCCAGCAGTCTACTAGCGGGGTTAGATACGCAGTATTTT. Encoded protein: CASSLLAGLDTQYF.

The rearrangement uses TRBV6-2 or TRBV6-3 and TRBJ1-2; 8 bases are shared with TRBD1. The CDR3 spans 15 residues. After removal of 8 bases from V and 2 bases from J, the junction contained 10 bases not matched to a gene. Germline V gene lookup returns CDR1 MNHEY and CDR2 SVGEGT. CDR3 in amino acids: CASVQTRGRNYGYTF. CDR3 DNA sequence: TGTGCCAGCGTCCAAACCAGGGGGCGGAACTATGGCTACACCTTC.

Only a few counts were recorded for this clonotype. The rearrangement uses TRBV28 and TRBJ1-2; D gene unclear. V lost 3 bases and J 8 bases, leaving 10 bases between the germline ends. Germline assignment: CDR1 MDHEN and CDR2 SYDVKM. The length of the CDR3 is 12 residues. The CDR3 bases are TGTGCCAGCAGTTTGGGCCGGTACGGCTACACCTTC. As protein: CASSLGRYGYTF.